A selection of T cell receptor beta chains follows, all from one sample in a study of blood T cell repertoires in COVID-19. Produced via immunoSEQ multiplex PCR; TCRdb's table is partial and in-frame only. Of more than 25,000 clones detected, 87% appear once; the ten largest clones hold less than 6.5%. The sample was peripheral blood. The receptors here all came from a man in his 60s with active COVID-19. The CDR3 runs from the conserved cysteine through the conserved F or W. The D gene is left open where the match is weak. Part of the rows lack a size; the others show once, few, many or a class for expanded clones.

V gene: TRBV9
D gene: NA
J gene: TRBJ1-1
clone size: NA
CDR3 protein: CASSVGGVNTEAFF
CDR3 DNA: TGTGCCAGCAGCGTCGGCGGAGTGAACACTGAAGCTTTCTTT

V gene: TRBV2
D gene: TRBD1
J gene: TRBJ1-2
clone size: NA
CDR3 protein: CASSEAERGLGYTF
CDR3 DNA: TGTGCCAGCAGTGAAGCGGAGAGGGGGCTTGGCTACACCTTC

V gene: TRBV7-9
D gene: NA
J gene: TRBJ2-2
clone size: NA
CDR3 protein: CASSPYSNTGELFF
CDR3 DNA: TGTGCCAGCAGCCCATACTCGAACACCGGGGAGCTGTTTTTT

V gene: TRBV5-5
D gene: NA
J gene: TRBJ1-1
clone size: NA
CDR3 protein: CASSFLGDTEAFF
CDR3 DNA: TGTGCCAGCAGCTTCCTCGGGGATACTGAAGCTTTCTTT

V gene: TRBV4-1
D gene: NA
J gene: TRBJ2-2
clone size: NA
CDR3 protein: CASSQGPGRNTGELFF
CDR3 DNA: TGCGCCAGCAGCCAAGGGCCGGGGAGGAACACCGGGGAGCTGTTTTTT

V gene: TRBV5-5
D gene: NA
J gene: TRBJ1-4
clone size: NA
CDR3 protein: CASSWGWGESNEKLFF
CDR3 DNA: TGTGCCAGCAGCTGGGGCTGGGGTGAATCTAATGAAAAACTGTTTTTT

V gene: TRBV6-5
D gene: TRBD2
J gene: TRBJ2-7
clone size: NA
CDR3 protein: CITGLALSYEQYF
CDR3 DNA: TGTATAACGGGACTAGCGTTATCCTACGAGCAGTACTTC

V gene: TRBV6-1
D gene: TRBD1
J gene: TRBJ2-1
clone size: NA
CDR3 protein: CASSETPQTGGRQFF
CDR3 DNA: TGTGCCAGCAGTGAGACCCCTCAGACAGGGGGACGGCAGTTCTTC

V gene: TRBV27
D gene: TRBD1
J gene: TRBJ2-1
clone size: NA
CDR3 protein: CASSPGQGWNEQFF
CDR3 DNA: TGTGCCAGCAGCCCGGGACAGGGATGGAATGAGCAGTTCTTC

V gene: TRBV3-1/TRBV3-2
D gene: TRBD1
J gene: TRBJ2-3
clone size: NA
CDR3 protein: CASSPYGQGRDTQYF
CDR3 DNA: TGTGCCAGCAGCCCTTATGGACAGGGCAGAGATACGCAGTATTTT

V gene: TRBV14
D gene: NA
J gene: TRBJ1-6
clone size: NA
CDR3 protein: CASSQTGNSPLHF
CDR3 DNA: TGTGCCAGCAGCCAAACGGGGAATTCACCCCTCCACTTT

V gene: TRBV19
D gene: NA
J gene: TRBJ1-2
clone size: once
CDR3 protein: CASSILNQGGGYTF
CDR3 DNA: TGTGCCAGTAGTATTCTGAATCAGGGAGGTGGCTACACCTTC

V gene: TRBV5-1
D gene: TRBD1
J gene: TRBJ2-3
clone size: NA
CDR3 protein: CASSEGASTDTQYF
CDR3 DNA: TGCGCCAGCAGCGAGGGGGCTAGCACAGATACGCAGTATTTT

V gene: TRBV3-1/TRBV3-2
D gene: NA
J gene: TRBJ2-1
clone size: NA
CDR3 protein: CASSLFREEQFF
CDR3 DNA: TGTGCCAGCAGTCTGTTTCGGGAAGAGCAGTTCTTC

V gene: TRBV28
D gene: NA
J gene: TRBJ2-7
clone size: NA
CDR3 protein: CASSWRAYEQYF
CDR3 DNA: TGTGCCAGCAGCTGGAGAGCCTACGAGCAGTACTTC

V gene: TRBV5-1
D gene: TRBD1
J gene: TRBJ2-5
clone size: NA
CDR3 protein: CASSAGTGQETQYF
CDR3 DNA: TGCGCCAGCAGCGCGGGGACAGGCCAAGAGACCCAGTACTTC

V gene: TRBV25-1
D gene: NA
J gene: TRBJ1-2
clone size: NA
CDR3 protein: CASRGGVYGYTF
CDR3 DNA: TGTGCCAGCAGAGGGGGGGTGTATGGCTACACCTTC

V gene: TRBV6-4
D gene: NA
J gene: TRBJ2-7
clone size: NA
CDR3 protein: CASSDSSEKVRGRSSYEQYF
CDR3 DNA: TGTGCCAGCAGTGACTCGTCAGAAAAGGTTCGGGGTCGAAGCTCCTACGAGCAGTACTTC

V gene: TRBV4-2
D gene: NA
J gene: TRBJ2-7
clone size: NA
CDR3 protein: CASSQESSWVGEQYF
CDR3 DNA: TGTGCCAGCAGCCAAGAGTCTAGTTGGGTCGGCGAGCAGTACTTC

V gene: TRBV3-1/TRBV3-2
D gene: NA
J gene: TRBJ1-1
clone size: NA
CDR3 protein: CASSHTTANTEAFF
CDR3 DNA: TGTGCCAGCAGCCACACGACAGCGAACACTGAAGCTTTCTTT

V gene: TRBV4-2
D gene: TRBD1
J gene: TRBJ1-5
clone size: few
CDR3 protein: CASSHTGDSNQPQHF
CDR3 DNA: TGTGCCAGCAGCCACACAGGGGATAGCAATCAGCCCCAGCATTTT

V gene: TRBV7-9
D gene: TRBD2
J gene: TRBJ2-3
clone size: NA
CDR3 protein: CASSRLAGASQYF
CDR3 DNA: TGTGCCAGCAGCCGACTAGCGGGGGCCTCGCAGTATTTT

V gene: TRBV18
D gene: NA
J gene: TRBJ2-6
clone size: NA
CDR3 protein: CASSPWRQSGSGANVLTF
CDR3 DNA: TGTGCCAGCTCACCTTGGCGACAGTCAGGCTCTGGGGCCAACGTCCTGACTTTC

V gene: TRBV24-1
D gene: NA
J gene: TRBJ2-6
clone size: NA
CDR3 protein: CATSDSGVAGANVLTF
CDR3 DNA: TGTGCCACCAGTGATTCAGGGGTGGCTGGGGCCAACGTCCTGACTTTC

V gene: TRBV10-1
D gene: TRBD2
J gene: TRBJ2-3
clone size: NA
CDR3 protein: CASSEATSGSTDTQYF
CDR3 DNA: TGCGCCAGCAGTGAGGCCACTAGCGGAAGCACAGATACGCAGTATTTT

V gene: TRBV29-1
D gene: NA
J gene: TRBJ1-3
clone size: NA
CDR3 protein: CSVDYLSGNTIYF
CDR3 DNA: TGCAGCGTGGACTACCTCTCTGGAAACACCATATATTTT

V gene: TRBV25-1
D gene: NA
J gene: TRBJ1-5
clone size: NA
CDR3 protein: CASSENSHQPQHF
CDR3 DNA: TGTGCCAGCAGTGAAAACAGCCATCAGCCCCAGCATTTT

V gene: TRBV14
D gene: NA
J gene: TRBJ2-7
clone size: NA
CDR3 protein: CASSQGLGGYYEQYF
CDR3 DNA: TGTGCCAGCAGCCAGGGGCTTGGGGGCTACTACGAGCAGTACTTC

V gene: TRBV5-5
D gene: TRBD1
J gene: TRBJ1-5
clone size: medium-sized
CDR3 protein: CASSLVPGQNSNQPQHF
CDR3 DNA: TGTGCCAGCAGCTTGGTCCCGGGACAGAATAGCAATCAGCCCCAGCATTTT

V gene: TRBV3-1/TRBV3-2
D gene: TRBD2
J gene: TRBJ2-5
clone size: NA
CDR3 protein: CASSHRLAGYQETQYF
CDR3 DNA: TGTGCCAGCAGCCATCGGCTAGCGGGGTACCAAGAGACCCAGTACTTC

V gene: TRBV5-4
D gene: NA
J gene: TRBJ1-1
clone size: NA
CDR3 protein: CASSRGGDITEAFF
CDR3 DNA: TGTGCCAGCAGCCGGGGCGGGGATATCACTGAAGCTTTCTTT

V gene: TRBV5-5
D gene: TRBD1
J gene: TRBJ1-2
clone size: NA
CDR3 protein: CASSLGGTGAKSGYTF
CDR3 DNA: TGTGCCAGCAGCTTGGGGGGGACAGGGGCTAAAAGTGGCTACACCTTC

V gene: TRBV19
D gene: TRBD1
J gene: TRBJ2-7
clone size: few
CDR3 protein: CASSPGTGGSYEQYF
CDR3 DNA: TGTGCCAGTAGCCCTGGGACAGGGGGTTCCTACGAGCAGTACTTC

V gene: TRBV6-5
D gene: TRBD1
J gene: TRBJ1-2
clone size: NA
CDR3 protein: CASSKDRVRGYTF
CDR3 DNA: TGTGCCAGCAGTAAGGACAGGGTGCGAGGCTACACCTTC

V gene: TRBV3-1/TRBV3-2
D gene: TRBD2
J gene: TRBJ2-7
clone size: NA
CDR3 protein: CASSHGTSSYEQYF
CDR3 DNA: TGTGCCAGCAGCCACGGGACTAGCAGTTACGAGCAGTACTTC

V gene: TRBV5-1
D gene: NA
J gene: TRBJ1-5
clone size: NA
CDR3 protein: CASSLGAGASGNQPQHF
CDR3 DNA: TGCGCCAGCAGCTTGGGCGCGGGGGCCTCTGGCAATCAGCCCCAGCATTTT

V gene: TRBV30
D gene: TRBD1
J gene: TRBJ1-2
clone size: NA
CDR3 protein: CAWRAGQRNYGYTF
CDR3 DNA: TGTGCCTGGAGGGCGGGACAGAGAAACTATGGCTACACCTTC

V gene: TRBV19
D gene: NA
J gene: TRBJ1-5
clone size: few
CDR3 protein: CASSTGYGNQPQHF
CDR3 DNA: TGTGCCAGTAGTACAGGGTATGGCAATCAGCCCCAGCATTTT

V gene: TRBV7-9
D gene: NA
J gene: TRBJ2-6
clone size: NA
CDR3 protein: CASSATRANVLTF
CDR3 DNA: TGTGCCAGCAGCGCCACACGGGCCAACGTCCTGACTTTC

V gene: TRBV28
D gene: TRBD2
J gene: TRBJ2-5
clone size: NA
CDR3 protein: CASSLSPGLASSETQYF
CDR3 DNA: TGTGCCAGCAGTTTATCCCCCGGACTAGCGTCTTCGGAGACCCAGTACTTC

V gene: TRBV11-2
D gene: TRBD1
J gene: TRBJ2-1
clone size: once
CDR3 protein: CASSLSVGRGYNEQFF
CDR3 DNA: TGTGCCAGCAGCTTATCCGTAGGCAGGGGGTACAATGAGCAGTTCTTC

V gene: TRBV7-9
D gene: NA
J gene: TRBJ2-3
clone size: NA
CDR3 protein: CASSLGTTTDTQYF
CDR3 DNA: TGTGCCAGCAGCTTAGGGACTACCACAGATACGCAGTATTTT

V gene: TRBV7-9
D gene: NA
J gene: TRBJ1-2
clone size: NA
CDR3 protein: CASSSPWGRPRDGYTF
CDR3 DNA: TGTGCCAGCAGCTCCCCCTGGGGTAGGCCGAGGGATGGCTACACCTTC

V gene: TRBV20-1
D gene: TRBD2
J gene: TRBJ2-1
clone size: NA
CDR3 protein: CSAKSGGEQFF
CDR3 DNA: TGCAGTGCTAAAAGCGGGGGCGAGCAGTTCTTC

V gene: TRBV5-4
D gene: NA
J gene: TRBJ1-4
clone size: NA
CDR3 protein: CASSLAVNEKLFF
CDR3 DNA: TGTGCCAGCAGCTTGGCCGTAAATGAAAAACTGTTTTTT

V gene: TRBV14
D gene: NA
J gene: TRBJ1-4
clone size: NA
CDR3 protein: CASSQDLPGSFRLFF
CDR3 DNA: TGTGCCAGCAGCCAAGATTTGCCAGGGTCATTCCGTCTGTTTTTT

V gene: TRBV11-2
D gene: NA
J gene: TRBJ2-7
clone size: NA
CDR3 protein: CASRRPGGAYEQYF
CDR3 DNA: TGTGCCAGCAGGAGACCGGGTGGAGCCTACGAGCAGTACTTC

V gene: TRBV30
D gene: NA
J gene: TRBJ1-2
clone size: NA
CDR3 protein: CAWSGAPSGYTF
CDR3 DNA: TGTGCCTGGAGTGGGGCCCCTTCGGGCTACACCTTC